The present TCR beta chain was sequenced within a study of cytomegalovirus exposure and HLA in healthy donors. About the research overall: Tens of millions of unique TCR sequences came from HLA-typed donors in an early release. General study findings and limits: Using a false discovery rate of 0.05, a later analysis showed that fewer than 20,000 TCR beta sequences were associated with HLA alleles.

After removal of 4 bases from V and 3 bases from J, the junction contained 9 bases not matched to a gene. Germline V CDR1 and CDR2: SGDLS, YYNGEE. The CDR3 is made up of 17 amino acids. The PCR had 60 Vbeta and 13 Jbeta primers. Clones were sequenced by immunoSEQ multiplex PCR, and TCRdb holds only the in-frame ones, with some missing. The repertoire has about 55,000 clones, roughly 77% of them found once; the top ten carry approximately 2.4%. A word on this clone: The antigen is undetermined.

Sequenced: PBMCs. The chain uses TRBV9 and TRBJ2-3, with 12 nucleotides matching TRBD2. The TCR originated in a female donor in good health and CMV-seronegative. The CDR3 DNA reads as TGTGCCAGCAGCCCGCGGACTAGCGGGGTCGAGACAGATACGCAGTATTTT. Protein: CASSPRTSGVETDTQYF.